Listed here are 32 T cell receptor beta chains from one sample, sequenced in a study of Graves' ophthalmopathy and Graves' hyperthyroidism. The sequenced template was RNA, covering the TCR beta CDR3 region. After a first-round RT-PCR with HTBI primers, a second-round multiplex PCR was run. TCRdb re-called the multiplex PCR reads with MiXCR, one entry per CDR3 protein. The sample has 200,000 to 250,000 distinct CDR3 sequences; roughly 21% are singletons. Sequencing used peripheral blood. The receptors here all came from a woman between 50 and 59 years old with Graves' ophthalmopathy.

For this clonotype: A much larger clone differs by one base, so this may be a read error. The chain combines TRBV6-1 with TRBJ2-2, with 10 bases that match TRBD2. CDR3 size: 15 residues. Germline CDR1 reads MNHNS; CDR2 reads SASEGT. This CDR3 reads CVSREPGLAIGELFF. The CDR3, as DNA: TGTGTCAGCAGAGAACCGGGACTAGCGATTGGGGAGCTGTTTTTT.

Many counts were recorded for this clonotype. This rearrangement joins TRBV7-9 to TRBJ1-1; D gene uncertain. The CDR3 runs to 15 residues. With 1 base removed from V and 2 bases from J, the gap between germline ends came to 11 bases. The germline CDR1 and CDR2 sequences are SEHNR and FQNEAQ (reference sequence). The CDR3 coding sequence is TGTGCCAGCAGCTTAGGAAGGGCAAGAAACACTGAAGCTTTCTTT. Translated, it gives CASSLGRARNTEAFF.

This clonotype was counted a few times. The V gene is TRBV29-1, the J gene TRBJ2-7; TRBD2 agrees at 10 bases. CDR1 is SQVTM and CDR2 is ANQGSEA in the germline V gene. V shed 2 bases and J 3 bases; nucleotides not matched to a gene: 4. The CDR3 consists of 14 residues. CDR3 sequence reads: CSVELLAGDYEQYF. The CDR3 DNA follows: TGCAGCGTTGAACTGCTAGCGGGAGACTACGAGCAGTACTTC.

This clonotype was observed many times. This chain connects TRBV19 to TRBJ1-1; D call uncertain. CDR3 length equals 14 residues. Germline loops: CDR1 LNHDA, CDR2 SQIVND (reference sequence). The ends were cut back, 4 bases at V and 0 bases at J, with 9 bases in the middle. The DNA for the CDR3 is TGTGCCAGTAGTAGGAGGTCGATGAACACTGAAGCTTTCTTT. Its translation is CASSRRSMNTEAFF.

The V gene is TRBV20-1, the J gene TRBJ2-7, with 8 bases that match TRBD1. The CDR3 spans 13 residues. CDR1 and CDR2 from the germline V gene are DFQATT and SNEGSKA (reference sequence). After removal of 5 bases from V and 3 bases from J, the junction contained 6 bases not matched to a gene. The CDR3 DNA follows: TGCAGTGCTCGTACAGGGGGGAGCTACGAGCAGTACTTC. The encoded protein is CSARTGGSYEQYF.

This clonotype has at least ten counts. The genes are TRBV7-8 and TRBJ1-6, with TRBD1 as a possible D gene (5 bases). Germline values: CDR1 SGHVS, CDR2 FQNEAQ. Trimming pared 4 bases from V and 5 bases from J, leaving 9 bases between. CDR3 length: 14 amino acids. In DNA form, the CDR3 reads TGTGCCAGCAGCTCGACAGACAATAATTCACCCCTCCACTTT. It specifies CASSSTDNNSPLHF. The variable domain in full, completed from reference TRBV7-8 and TRBJ1-6, reads GAGVSQSPRYKVAKRGQDVALRCDPISGHVSLFWYQQALGQGPEFLTYFQNEAQLDKSGLPSDRFFAERPEGSVSTLKIQRTQQEDSAVYLCASSSTDNNSPLHFGNGTRLTVT.

This clonotype was counted many times. V gene TRBV6-5 combines with J gene TRBJ2-7; D perhaps matches TRBD1 (5 bases). In germline, CDR1 is MNHEY, CDR2 SVGAGI. The V gene lost 4 bases and the J gene lost 0 bases, with 13 bases spanning the gap. The CDR3 loop spans 15 amino acids. CDR3 nucleotides: TGTGCCAGCAGTTGGGGCGGAGCAAACTCCTACGAGCAGTACTTC. Its translation: CASSWGGANSYEQYF.

In this sample, this clonotype turned up many times. The gene calls are TRBV7-6 and TRBJ2-5; a weak D match, TRBD2 (5 bases). Trimming cost V 0 bases and J 4 bases, with 12 bases left between them. The CDR3 spans 15 residues. Germline CDR1 is SGHVS and CDR2 is FNYEAQ. CDR3 loop: CASSLAVGERETQYF. The CDR3 nucleotides are TGTGCCAGCAGCTTAGCTGTGGGAGAGAGAGAGACCCAGTACTTC.

Details on this clonotype: A much larger clone sits a single nucleotide away, making a read error possible. Here the CDR3 reads CAWSVRGNNSLLHF. CDR3 sequence (DNA): TGTGCCTGGAGTGTACGGGGAAATAATTCACTCCTCCACTTT. This chain joins TRBV30 and TRBJ1-6, with D hard to call. The CDR3 extends over 14 amino acids. The germline CDR1 and CDR2 sequences are GTSNPN and SVGIG (reference sequence).

The table lists this clonotype with many counts. The chain joins TRBV19 to TRBJ2-7; 9 bases align to TRBD1. CDR3 length equals 14 residues. Germline values: CDR1 LNHDA, CDR2 SQIVND (reference sequence). V dropped 7 bases and J dropped 5; count of bases not matched to a gene: 9. The DNA for the CDR3 is TGTGCCAGTATGCCCACAGGGGGCCTTAACGAGCAGTACTTC. This encodes CASMPTGGLNEQYF.

Ten or more counts support this clonotype. The chain carries TRBV11-2 and TRBJ1-1, with D uncertain. V shed 3 bases and J shed 0 bases, with 11 bases lying between them. Germline V gene data show CDR1 as SGHAT and CDR2 as FQNNGV. This CDR3 is built from 15 residues. Here the CDR3 reads CASSFSVRLNTEAFF. The CDR3 DNA follows: TGTGCCAGCAGCTTCTCAGTACGTTTGAACACTGAAGCTTTCTTT.

This clonotype appeared many times. The rearrangement links TRBV5-1 to TRBJ1-2; D is unresolved. This CDR3 is built from 13 residues. From germline, CDR1 is SGHRS and CDR2 YFSETQ. V was trimmed by 0 bases and J by 8 bases, leaving 11 bases between them. The CDR3 region is CASSLDVRMGYTF. For the CDR3, the DNA is TGCGCCAGCAGCTTGGACGTGCGAATGGGCTACACCTTC.

The DNA for the CDR3 is TGTGCCAGCAGTTACACGAGGACTAGCGGGAGGGCCTGGTACGAGCAGTACTTC. Amino acids: CASSYTRTSGRAWYEQYF. V and J are TRBV6-2 or TRBV6-3 and TRBJ2-7, with 15 bases fitting TRBD2. V gave up 2 bases and J gave up 4 bases; unmatched junction bases: 9. Germline V gives CDR1 MNHEY, CDR2 SVGEGT. The CDR3 contains 18 residues.

This clonotype was observed at least ten times. The chain carries TRBV10-3 and TRBJ1-2; D remains ambiguous. The V gene's germline CDR1 is ENHRY and CDR2 SYGVKD. The CDR3 length is 12 residues. The V and J ends lost 3 bases and 3 bases respectively, with 5 bases between them. In DNA, the CDR3 is TGTGCCATCAGTGAAGTAGACTATGGCTACACCTTC. This gives the protein CAISEVDYGYTF.

In this sample, this clonotype turned up many times. The CDR3 sequence is CASSVAGIDYEQYF. In nucleotides, the CDR3 is TGTGCCAGCAGCGTAGCGGGAATTGACTACGAGCAGTACTTC. The V and J genes are TRBV9 and TRBJ2-7, with a tentative D call TRBD2 (5 bases). With 0 bases removed from V and 3 bases from J, the gap between germline ends came to 10 bases. The CDR3 is 14 amino acids. Looked up from germline, CDR1 is SGDLS and CDR2 is YYNGEE. Full variable domain (missing parts from reference TRBV9 and TRBJ2-7): DSGVTQTPKHLITATGQRVTLRCSPRSGDLSVYWYQQSLDQGLQFLIQYYNGEERAKGNILERFSAQQFPDLHSELNLSSLELGDSALYFCASSVAGIDYEQYFGPGTRLTVT.

This clonotype was observed at least ten times. The J gene is TRBJ2-7, the V gene TRBV7-9; 9 nucleotides agree with TRBD1. The trim removed 3 bases at V and 3 bases at J, leaving 6 bases unmatched. The V gene's germline CDR1 is SEHNR and CDR2 FQNEAQ (reference sequence). The CDR3 spans 15 residues. CDR3: CASSFHRDRVYEQYF. The CDR3 nucleotides read TGTGCCAGCAGCTTTCACCGGGACAGGGTCTACGAGCAGTACTTC.

This clonotype showed up many times. CDR3 residues: CASSEQGNNQPQHF. The DNA of the CDR3 is TGTGCCAGCAGTGAACAGGGGAACAATCAGCCCCAGCATTTT. This sequence joins TRBV2 and TRBJ1-5; D perhaps matches TRBD1 (6 bases). V shed 2 bases and J shed 3 bases, with 8 bases lying between them. The CDR3 extends over 14 amino acids. CDR1 SNHLY and CDR2 FYNNEI come from the germline V gene.

The chain couples TRBV19 to TRBJ2-7, with 7 bases matching TRBD1. The CDR3 is 15 amino acids. The germline gives CDR1 LNHDA, CDR2 SQIVND (reference sequence). J was trimmed by 2 bases and V by 5 bases; bases with no gene match: 9. The CDR3 here is CASSPDRVLPYEQYF. For the CDR3, the DNA is TGTGCCAGTAGTCCCGACAGGGTCCTTCCCTACGAGCAGTACTTC.

This clonotype has a count of ten or more. The CDR3 does not close with the conserved phenylalanine or tryptophan, likely indicating a read error. The CDR3 loop reads CASSFYGGQETQYL. The CDR3 region has the DNA TGTGCCAGCAGTTTTTATGGTGGGCAAGAGACCCAGTACCTC. The chain links TRBV27 to TRBJ2-5; D unresolved. V was shortened by 3 bases and J by 2 bases, with 10 bases between the two germline ends. The CDR3 spans 14 residues. Looked up from germline, CDR1 is MNHEY and CDR2 is SMNVEV (reference sequence).

This clonotype was seen only a few times. This may stem from a read error, because a much larger clone lies one nucleotide away. This chain joins TRBV28 and TRBJ1-1, with D perhaps matching TRBD1 (6 bases). V was pared by 4 bases and J by 6 bases, with 18 bases between. The V gene's germline CDR1 is MDHEN and CDR2 SYDVKM. This CDR3 comprises 15 residues. CDR3 sequence reads: CASSSNPVQGPEAFF. The CDR3 region has the DNA TGTGCCAGCAGTTCTAACCCGGTACAGGGTCCTGAAGCTTTCTTT.

The chain combines TRBV19 with TRBJ2-4, with D hard to call. V dropped 2 bases and J dropped 5 bases, with 7 bases sitting between them. The germline gives CDR1 LNHDA, CDR2 SQIVND (reference sequence). This CDR3 is built from 13 residues. CDR3 coding DNA: TGTGCCAGTAGTATAAATGTTGAAAACATTCAGTACTTC. It yields the protein CASSINVENIQYF.

At least ten counts were recorded for this clonotype. The V call is TRBV29-1, the J call TRBJ2-7, with 7 positions matching TRBD1. Germline V gene sequence: CDR1 SQVTM, CDR2 ANQGSEA. The CDR3 spans 14 residues. V shed 2 bases and J 6 bases; nucleotides not matched to a gene: 10. The CDR3 protein is CSVEPGTVSSEQYF. The CDR3 bases are TGCAGCGTTGAACCCGGGACAGTTTCTTCCGAGCAGTACTTC.

This clonotype was seen ten or more times. The rearrangement joins TRBV20-1 to TRBJ2-7; D is perhaps TRBD1 (5 bases). Looked up from germline, CDR1 is DFQATT and CDR2 is SNEGSKA (reference sequence). Trimming stripped 6 bases from V and 5 bases from J, with 8 bases between. This CDR3 has 10 amino acids. The chain's CDR3 is CSAGRNEQYF. CDR3 bases: TGCAGTGCGGGGCGAAACGAGCAGTACTTC.

This clonotype came up many times. The rearrangement uses TRBV18 and TRBJ1-2, with a possible D match to TRBD1 (5 bases). CDR3 length: 14 amino acids. V was trimmed by 1 base and J by 8 bases, leaving 14 bases between them. The germline V gene encodes CDR1 KGHSH and CDR2 LQKENI. Here the CDR3 reads CASSPREGRSGYTF. The CDR3 DNA reads TGTGCCAGCTCACCACGGGAGGGGCGTAGCGGCTACACCTTC.

This clonotype was seen many times. V gene TRBV7-2 combines with J gene TRBJ2-5; possible D gene TRBD2, 6 bases. The germline V gene encodes CDR1 SGHTA and CDR2 FQGNSA. The CDR3 covers 15 residues. V was clipped by 2 bases and J by 2 bases, with 12 bases between them. In DNA, the CDR3 is TGTGCCAGCAGCTTAACTATAGCGGTTCAAGAGACCCAGTACTTC. It specifies CASSLTIAVQETQYF.

The chain joins TRBV2 to TRBJ2-1; 9 bases are shared with TRBD1. This CDR3 is 16 amino acids long. The trim removed 4 bases at V and 7 bases at J, leaving 11 bases unmatched. CDR1 SNHLY and CDR2 FYNNEI come from the germline V gene. Written as DNA, the CDR3 is TGTGCCAGCAGTGTGGACAGGGGTCGGATTCTAAATGAGCAGTTCTTC. Encoded protein: CASSVDRGRILNEQFF.

As to this clonotype: One end of the junction fails to match germline, which may point to a read error. The chain combines TRBV3-1 with TRBJ1-5; no clear D gene. This CDR3 is built from 12 residues. Germline V gene lookup returns CDR1 LGHDT and CDR2 YNNKEL (reference sequence). The CDR3 is CASSHGDQTQHF. The CDR3 DNA follows: TGTGCCAGCAGCCACGGGGATCAGACCCAGCATTTT.

At least ten counts were recorded for this clonotype. The chain combines TRBV6-2 or TRBV6-3 with TRBJ1-1; D might be TRBD1 (5 bases). The CDR3 runs to 14 residues. CDR1 MNHEY and CDR2 SVGEGT come from the germline V gene. Deletions cut 4 bases from V and 4 bases from J, with 13 bases between. CDR3 nucleotide sequence: TGTGCCAGCAGTTCGCCGGGGCGCGGCACTGAAGCTTTCTTT. This encodes CASSSPGRGTEAFF.

The chain links TRBV11-2 to TRBJ2-5; D is uncertain. V gave up 1 base and J gave up 3 bases, with 9 bases separating them. Germline loops: CDR1 SGHAT, CDR2 FQNNGV. The CDR3 has 14 residues. The CDR3: CASSLGPSKETQYF. CDR3 nucleotide sequence: TGTGCCAGCAGCTTAGGGCCGTCCAAAGAGACCCAGTACTTC.

At least ten counts were recorded for this clonotype. The chain has TRBV30 and TRBJ2-7; a possible D gene is TRBD2 (5 bases). The germline V gene encodes CDR1 GTSNPN and CDR2 SVGIG (reference sequence). Trimming pared 0 bases from V and 4 bases from J, leaving 13 bases between. The CDR3 loop spans 14 amino acids. The CDR3 protein is CAWSVGSGIYEQYF. The CDR3, as DNA: TGTGCCTGGAGTGTGGGGAGCGGAATTTACGAGCAGTACTTC. The full variable domain, rest sourced from reference TRBV30 and TRBJ2-7, is SQTIHQWPATLVQPVGSPLSLECTVEGTSNPNLYWYRQAAGRGLQLLFYSVGIGQISSEVPQNLSASRPQDRQFILSSKKLLLSDSGFYLCAWSVGSGIYEQYFGPGTRLTVT.

This clonotype appeared many times. The V and J genes are TRBV29-1 and TRBJ2-2; D is undetermined. The CDR3 extends over 11 amino acids. In germline, CDR1 is SQVTM, CDR2 ANQGSEA. Trimming removed 7 bases at V and 10 bases at J, with 13 bases between. The CDR3 region has the DNA TGCAGCGCCAAAGGGAATGAGGAGCTGTTTTTT. It specifies CSAKGNEELFF.

This clonotype was detected only a few times. The rearrangement links TRBV28 to TRBJ1-6, with D perhaps matching TRBD1 (6 bases). The CDR3 totals 14 residues. CDR1 and CDR2 (germline): MDHEN, SYDVKM. Trimming stripped 2 bases from V and 10 bases from J, with 12 bases between. The chain's CDR3 is CASSLTGSRSPLHF. DNA for the CDR3: TGTGCCAGCAGTTTAACAGGGTCCCGGTCACCCCTCCACTTT.